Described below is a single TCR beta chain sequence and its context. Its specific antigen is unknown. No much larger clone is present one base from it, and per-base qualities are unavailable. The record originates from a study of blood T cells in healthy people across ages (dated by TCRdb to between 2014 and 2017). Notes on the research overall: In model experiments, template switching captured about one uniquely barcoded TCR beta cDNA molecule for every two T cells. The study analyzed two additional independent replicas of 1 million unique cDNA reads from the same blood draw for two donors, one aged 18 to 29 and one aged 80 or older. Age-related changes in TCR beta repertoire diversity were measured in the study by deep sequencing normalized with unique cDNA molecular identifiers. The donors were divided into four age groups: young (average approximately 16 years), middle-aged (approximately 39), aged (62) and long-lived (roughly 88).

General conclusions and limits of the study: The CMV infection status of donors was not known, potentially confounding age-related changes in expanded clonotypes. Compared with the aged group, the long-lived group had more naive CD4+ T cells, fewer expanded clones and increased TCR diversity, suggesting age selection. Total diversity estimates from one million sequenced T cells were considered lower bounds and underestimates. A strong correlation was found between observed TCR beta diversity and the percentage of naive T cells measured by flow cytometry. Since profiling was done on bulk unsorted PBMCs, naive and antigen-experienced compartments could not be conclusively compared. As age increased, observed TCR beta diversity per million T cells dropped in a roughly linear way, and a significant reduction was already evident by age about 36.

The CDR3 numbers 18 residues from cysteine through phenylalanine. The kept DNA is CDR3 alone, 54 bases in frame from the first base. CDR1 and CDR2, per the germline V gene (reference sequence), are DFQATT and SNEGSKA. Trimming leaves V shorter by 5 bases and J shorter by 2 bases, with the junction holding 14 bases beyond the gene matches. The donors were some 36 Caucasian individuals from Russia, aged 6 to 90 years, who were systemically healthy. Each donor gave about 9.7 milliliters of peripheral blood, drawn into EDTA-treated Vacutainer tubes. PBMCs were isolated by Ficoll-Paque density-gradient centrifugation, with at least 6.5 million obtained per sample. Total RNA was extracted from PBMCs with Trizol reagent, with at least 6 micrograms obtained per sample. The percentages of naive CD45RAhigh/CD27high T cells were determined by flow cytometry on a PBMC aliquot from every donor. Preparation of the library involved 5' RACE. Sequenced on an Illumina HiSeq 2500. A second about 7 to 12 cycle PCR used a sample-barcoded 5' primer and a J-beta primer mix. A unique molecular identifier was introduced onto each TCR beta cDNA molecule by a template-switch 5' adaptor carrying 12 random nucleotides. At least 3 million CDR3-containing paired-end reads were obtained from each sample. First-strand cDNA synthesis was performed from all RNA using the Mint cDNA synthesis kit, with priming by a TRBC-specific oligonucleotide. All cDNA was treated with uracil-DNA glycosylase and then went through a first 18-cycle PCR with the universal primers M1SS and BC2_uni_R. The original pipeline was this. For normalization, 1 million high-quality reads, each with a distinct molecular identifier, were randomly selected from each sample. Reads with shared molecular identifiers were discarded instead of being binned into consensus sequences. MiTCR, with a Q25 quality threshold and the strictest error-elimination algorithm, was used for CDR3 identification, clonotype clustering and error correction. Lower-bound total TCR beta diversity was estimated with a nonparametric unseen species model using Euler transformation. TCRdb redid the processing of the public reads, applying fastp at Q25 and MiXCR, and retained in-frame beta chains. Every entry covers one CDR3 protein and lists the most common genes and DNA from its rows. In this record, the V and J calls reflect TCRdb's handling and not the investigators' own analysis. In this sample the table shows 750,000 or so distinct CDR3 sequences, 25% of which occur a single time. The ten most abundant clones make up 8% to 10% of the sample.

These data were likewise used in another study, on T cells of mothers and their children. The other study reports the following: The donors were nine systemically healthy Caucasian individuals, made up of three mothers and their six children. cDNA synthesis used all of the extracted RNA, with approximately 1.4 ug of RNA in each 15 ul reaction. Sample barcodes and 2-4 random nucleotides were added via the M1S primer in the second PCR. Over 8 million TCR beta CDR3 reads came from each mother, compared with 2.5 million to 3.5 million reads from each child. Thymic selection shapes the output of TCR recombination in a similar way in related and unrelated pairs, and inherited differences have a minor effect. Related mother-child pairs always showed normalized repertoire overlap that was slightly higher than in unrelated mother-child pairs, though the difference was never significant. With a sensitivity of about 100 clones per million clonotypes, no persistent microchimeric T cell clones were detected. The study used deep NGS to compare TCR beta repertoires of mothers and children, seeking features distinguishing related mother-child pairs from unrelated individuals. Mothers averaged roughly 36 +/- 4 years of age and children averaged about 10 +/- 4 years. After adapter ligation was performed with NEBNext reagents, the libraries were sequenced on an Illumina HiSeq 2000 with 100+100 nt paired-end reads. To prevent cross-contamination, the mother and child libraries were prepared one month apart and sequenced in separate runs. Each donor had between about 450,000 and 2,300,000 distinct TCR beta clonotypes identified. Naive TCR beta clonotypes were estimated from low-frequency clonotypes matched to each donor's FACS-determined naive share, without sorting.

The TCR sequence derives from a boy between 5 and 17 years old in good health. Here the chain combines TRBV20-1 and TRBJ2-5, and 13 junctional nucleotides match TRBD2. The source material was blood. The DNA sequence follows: TGCAGTGCTTCTCTAGGACTAGCGGGAGCAATTGGGCAAGAGACCCAGTACTTC. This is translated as CSASLGLAGAIGQETQYF.